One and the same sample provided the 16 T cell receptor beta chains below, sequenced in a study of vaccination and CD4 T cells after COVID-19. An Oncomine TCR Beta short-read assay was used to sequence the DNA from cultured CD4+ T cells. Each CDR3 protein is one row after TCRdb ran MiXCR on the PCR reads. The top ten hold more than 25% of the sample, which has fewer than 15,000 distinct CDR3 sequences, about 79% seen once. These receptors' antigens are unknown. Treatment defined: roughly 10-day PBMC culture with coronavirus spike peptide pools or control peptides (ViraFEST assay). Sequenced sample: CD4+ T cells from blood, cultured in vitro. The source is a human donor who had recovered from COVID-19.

For the CDR3, the DNA is TGCAGTGCCCCTCCCCACTCGGGGTTGGGCATTCAGTACTTC. Amino acid sequence: CSAPPHSGLGIQYF. This chain connects TRBV20-1 to TRBJ2-4; TRBD2 might be the D (5 bases). The CDR3 has 14 amino acids. V gave up 6 bases and J gave up 9 bases, with 21 bases separating them. Germline V CDR1 and CDR2: DFQATT, SNEGSKA (reference sequence).

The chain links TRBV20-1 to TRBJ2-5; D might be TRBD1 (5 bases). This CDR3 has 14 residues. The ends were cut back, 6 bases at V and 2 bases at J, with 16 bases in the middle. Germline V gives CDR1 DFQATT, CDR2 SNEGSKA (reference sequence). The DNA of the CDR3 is TGCAGTGCCCTCAGACAGCCACCTCAAGAGACCCAGTACTTC. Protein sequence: CSALRQPPQETQYF.

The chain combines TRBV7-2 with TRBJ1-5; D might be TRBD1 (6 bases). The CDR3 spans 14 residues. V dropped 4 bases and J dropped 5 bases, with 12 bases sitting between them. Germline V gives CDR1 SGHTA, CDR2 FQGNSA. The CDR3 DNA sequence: TGTGCCAGCAGCTCCCAGGGGAGTTATCAGCCCCAGCATTTT. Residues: CASSSQGSYQPQHF.

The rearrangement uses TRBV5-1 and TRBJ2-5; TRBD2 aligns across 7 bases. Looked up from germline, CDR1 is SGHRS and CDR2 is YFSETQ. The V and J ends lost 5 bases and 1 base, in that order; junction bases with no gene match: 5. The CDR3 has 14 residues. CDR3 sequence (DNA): TGCGCCAGCAGGCACGGGACTACCCAAGAGACCCAGTACTTC. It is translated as CASRHGTTQETQYF.

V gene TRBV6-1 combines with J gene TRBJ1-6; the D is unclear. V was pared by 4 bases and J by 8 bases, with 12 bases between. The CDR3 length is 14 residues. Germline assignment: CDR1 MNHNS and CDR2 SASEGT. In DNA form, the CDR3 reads TGTGCCAGCAGTGCTGATGGACGGGATTCACCCCTCCACTTT. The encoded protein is CASSADGRDSPLHF.

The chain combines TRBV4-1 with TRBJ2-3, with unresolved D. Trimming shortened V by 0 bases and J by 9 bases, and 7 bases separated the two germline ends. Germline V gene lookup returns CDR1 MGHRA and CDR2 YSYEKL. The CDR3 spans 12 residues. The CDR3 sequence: CASSQDPRTQYF. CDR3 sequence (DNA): TGCGCCAGCAGCCAAGATCCCCGGACGCAGTATTTT.

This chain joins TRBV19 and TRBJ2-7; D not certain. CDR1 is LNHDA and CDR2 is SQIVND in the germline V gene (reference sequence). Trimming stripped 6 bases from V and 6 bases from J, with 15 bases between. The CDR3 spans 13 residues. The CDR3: CASSRSEWGEQYF. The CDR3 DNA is TGTGCCAGTAGCCGCTCTGAGTGGGGCGAGCAGTACTTC.

DNA for the CDR3: TGTGCCAGCTCACCGACGGGACAGGGGGCCGTTAACTATGGCTACACCTTC. Amino acid sequence: CASSPTGQGAVNYGYTF. The chain carries TRBV18 and TRBJ1-2, with 12 bases lining up with TRBD1. Losses at the gene ends were 3 bases for V and 1 base for J; bases not matched to a gene: 6. CDR3 length: 17 residues. Germline values: CDR1 KGHSH, CDR2 LQKENI.

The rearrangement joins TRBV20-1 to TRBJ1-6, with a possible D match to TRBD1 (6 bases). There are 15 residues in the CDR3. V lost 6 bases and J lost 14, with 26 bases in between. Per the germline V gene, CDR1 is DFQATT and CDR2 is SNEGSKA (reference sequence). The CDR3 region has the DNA TGCAGTGCGGAGAGGGGGAGGGTTAACTCTGTGGCCCTCCACTTT. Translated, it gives CSAERGRVNSVALHF.

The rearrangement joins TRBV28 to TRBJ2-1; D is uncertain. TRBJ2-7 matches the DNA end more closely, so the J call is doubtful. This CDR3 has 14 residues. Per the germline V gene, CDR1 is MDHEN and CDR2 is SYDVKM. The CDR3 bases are TGTGCCAGCAGTTCGTTGGTGGGGTACCTAGAGCAGTACTTC. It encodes CASSSLVGYLEQYF.

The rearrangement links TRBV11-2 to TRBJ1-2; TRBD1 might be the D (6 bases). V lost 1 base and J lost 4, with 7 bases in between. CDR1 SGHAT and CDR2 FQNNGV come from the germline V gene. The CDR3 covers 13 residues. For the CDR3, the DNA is TGTGCCAGCAGCTTAGTGACAGGCTATGGCTACACCTTC. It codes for CASSLVTGYGYTF. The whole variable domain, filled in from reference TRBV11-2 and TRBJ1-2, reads EAGVAQSPRYKIIEKRQSVAFWCNPISGHATLYWYQQILGQGPKLLIQFQNNGVVDDSQLPKDRFSAERLKGVDSTLKIQPAKLEDSAVYLCASSLVTGYGYTFGSGTRLTVV.

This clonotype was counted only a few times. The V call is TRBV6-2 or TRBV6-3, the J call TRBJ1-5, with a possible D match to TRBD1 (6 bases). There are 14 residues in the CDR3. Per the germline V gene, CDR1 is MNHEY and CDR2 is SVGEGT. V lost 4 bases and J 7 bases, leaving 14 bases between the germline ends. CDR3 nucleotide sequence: TGTGCCAGCAGTTGGGGGGCGGATAGCCAGCCCCAGCATTTT. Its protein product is CASSWGADSQPQHF.

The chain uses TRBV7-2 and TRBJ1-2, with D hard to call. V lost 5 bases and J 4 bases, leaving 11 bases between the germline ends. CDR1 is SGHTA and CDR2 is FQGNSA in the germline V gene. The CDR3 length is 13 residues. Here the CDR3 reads CASSPREVYGYTF. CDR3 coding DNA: TGTGCCAGCAGCCCACGGGAGGTCTATGGCTACACCTTC.

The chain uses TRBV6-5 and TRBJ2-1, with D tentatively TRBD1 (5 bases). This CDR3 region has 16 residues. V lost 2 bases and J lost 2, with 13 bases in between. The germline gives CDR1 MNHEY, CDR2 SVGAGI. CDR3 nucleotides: TGTGCCAGCAGTTACGGAAGGACACTGGCCTACAATGAGCAGTTCTTC. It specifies CASSYGRTLAYNEQFF.

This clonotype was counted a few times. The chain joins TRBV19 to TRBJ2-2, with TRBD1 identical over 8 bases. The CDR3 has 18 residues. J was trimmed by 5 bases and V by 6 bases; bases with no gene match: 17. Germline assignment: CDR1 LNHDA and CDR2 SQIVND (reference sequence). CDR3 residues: CASSTTLRRGPLTGELFF. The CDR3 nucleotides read TGTGCCAGTAGCACTACCCTCCGCAGGGGGCCCCTAACCGGGGAGCTGTTTTTT.

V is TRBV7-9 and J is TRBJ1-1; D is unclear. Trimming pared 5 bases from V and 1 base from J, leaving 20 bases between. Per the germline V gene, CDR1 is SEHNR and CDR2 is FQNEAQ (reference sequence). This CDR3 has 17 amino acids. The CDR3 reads CASSRHKGGFPNTEAFF. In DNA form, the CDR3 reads TGTGCCAGCAGCCGACACAAAGGAGGTTTTCCGAACACTGAAGCTTTCTTT.